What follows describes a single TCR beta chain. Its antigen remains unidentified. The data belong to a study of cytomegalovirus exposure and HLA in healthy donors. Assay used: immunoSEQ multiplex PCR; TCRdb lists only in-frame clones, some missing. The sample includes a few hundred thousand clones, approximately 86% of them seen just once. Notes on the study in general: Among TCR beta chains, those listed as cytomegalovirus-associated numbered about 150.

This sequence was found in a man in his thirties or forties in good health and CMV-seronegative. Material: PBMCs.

The CDR3 region is CASAGIYGYTF. In DNA form, the CDR3 reads TGTGCCAGTGCAGGGATTTATGGCTACACCTTC. The chain recombines TRBV2 with TRBJ1-2, with a tentative D call TRBD1 (5 bases). Germline CDR1 reads SNHLY; CDR2 reads FYNNEI. The length of the CDR3 is 11 residues. Trimming shortened V by 9 bases and J by 5 bases, and 10 bases separated the two germline ends.